This is a list of T cell receptor beta chains from one sample in a study of tumor-infiltrating lymphocytes in primary liver carcinoma. MiXCR, run by TCRdb on the multiplex PCR reads, gives a single entry per CDR3 protein. This sample yields about 70,000 distinct CDR3 sequences, of which 60% to 80% are seen a single time; roughly 25% belongs to the top ten. Sequenced input: liver tumor tissue from sampling region 4. The receptors stem from a man aged 40-49 years with primary liver carcinoma and hepatitis B virus infection. The CDR3 runs from the conserved cysteine through the conserved F or W. The D gene is left open where the match is weak. Expanded clones get a size class; other rows say once, few or many, or leave the size out.

>TRBV29-1|TRBD1|NA|TRBJ2-7
CSARTGAHYEQYF
TGCAGCGCCCGGACAGGGGCGCATTACGAGCAGTACTTT
>TRBV5-4|TRBD1|NA|TRBJ2-5
CTSSWDRQETQYF
TGTACCAGCAGCTGGGACAGGCAAGAGACCCAGTACTTC
>TRBV6-6|NA|many|TRBJ2-7
CASRRFGTRSDYEQYF
TGTGCCAGCAGGAGATTCGGGACTCGATCGGACTACGAGCAGTACTTC
>TRBV2|NA|NA|TRBJ1-3
CASSESVGPTASSGNTIYF
TGTGCCAGCAGTGAATCTGTGGGTCCGACCGCCTCCTCTGGAAACACCATATATTTT
>TRBV29-1|NA|many|TRBJ1-2
CSVEGRDPLAYGYTF
TGCAGCGTTGAGGGCAGGGATCCCCTCGCCTATGGCTACACCTTC
>TRBV30|NA|NA|TRBJ2-1
CAWNPRGWEQFF
TGTGCCTGGAACCCGAGGGGTTGGGAACAGTTCTTC
>TRBV4-1|NA|NA|TRBJ2-7
CASSNSRGQGNYEQYF
TGCGCCAGCAGCAACTCCCGGGGGCAGGGGAATTACGAGCAGTACTTC
>TRBV29-1|NA|NA|TRBJ2-5
CSVAFWAKTGETQYF
TGCAGCGTGGCCTTTTGGGCCAAAACCGGGGAGACCCAGTACTTC
>TRBV29-1|NA|NA|TRBJ2-5
CSAGRETRYF
TGCAGCGCCGGGCGAGAGACCCGGTACTTC
>TRBV20-1|TRBD2|NA|TRBJ2-3
CSAPPASGIEDTQYF
TGCAGTGCTCCGCCCGCTAGCGGGATTGAAGATACGCAGTATTTT
>TRBV9|NA|NA|TRBJ1-6
CASSVNSRGNSPLHF
TGTGCCAGCAGCGTAAACAGCCGGGGGAATTCACCCCTCCACTTT
>TRBV29-1|NA|NA|TRBJ2-1
CSQGLAERDSYNEQFF
TGCAGCCAAGGATTAGCGGAGCGAGACTCCTACAATGAGCAGTTCTTC
>TRBV7-8|TRBD2|NA|TRBJ2-1
CVSSPGLVDYDEQFF
TGTGTCAGCAGCCCAGGACTAGTGGATTACGATGAGCAGTTCTTC
>TRBV29-1|NA|NA|TRBJ1-2
CSVEGDRYGYTF
TGTAGCGTTGAAGGTGACAGGTATGGCTACACCTTC
>TRBV13|NA|NA|TRBJ2-7
CASSRGGMGAPSEHYF
TGTGCCAGCAGCAGAGGGGGAATGGGGGCACCCTCCGAGCACTACTTC
>TRBV10-3|NA|many|TRBJ1-5
CAISDGNQPQHF
TGTGCCATCAGTGACGGGAATCAGCCCCAGCATTTT
>TRBV7-9|NA|NA|TRBJ2-1
CANSLLGAYNEQFF
TGTGCCAATAGCCTTCTGGGGGCCTACAATGAGCAGTTCTTC
>TRBV18|NA|many|TRBJ1-5
CASSPPASNQPQHF
TGTGCCAGCTCACCACCGGCTAGCAATCAGCCCCAGCATTTT
>TRBV30|NA|many|TRBJ2-5
CAWSLYGETQYF
TGTGCCTGGAGCTTGTACGGAGAGACCCAGTACTTC
>TRBV29-1|NA|few|TRBJ2-1
CSVAQGKRNEQFF
TGCAGCGTCGCACAAGGGAAAAGAAATGAGCAGTTCTTC
>TRBV6-1|NA|NA|TRBJ1-5
CASSEEHSYSNQPQHF
TGTGCCAGCAGTGAAGAACATTCGTATAGCAATCAGCCCCAGCATTTT
>TRBV9|NA|few|TRBJ2-1
CASSVGGSGLNEQFF
TGTGCCAGCAGCGTGGGGGGAAGCGGGCTCAATGAGCAGTTCTTC
>TRBV4-2|NA|many|TRBJ2-7
CASSQDRPIGILSYEQYF
TGTGCCAGCAGCCAAGACAGGCCCATCGGGATTCTCTCCTACGAGCAGTACTTC
>TRBV7-9|NA|many|TRBJ2-1
CASSSSGPQQWAEQFF
TGTGCCAGCAGCTCTAGTGGGCCCCAGCAGTGGGCTGAGCAGTTCTTC
>TRBV5-1|NA|NA|TRBJ2-7
CASRSAGGYEEYF
TGTGCCAGCAGGTCGGCGGGTGGCTACGAGGAGTACTTC
>TRBV20-1|TRBD2|few|TRBJ2-5
CSAHGTSGTQRRETQYF
TGCAGTGCTCACGGGACTAGCGGGACTCAGAGGCGGGAGACCCAGTACTTC
>TRBV2|NA|few|TRBJ2-3
CASSATSRPDTQYF
TGTGCCAGCAGTGCTACTAGCAGACCAGATACGCAGTATTTT
>TRBV4-2|TRBD1|many|TRBJ2-7
CASSPLQGAYEQYF
TGTGCCAGCAGCCCTCTACAGGGGGCCTACGAGCAGTACTTC
>TRBV2|TRBD1|many|TRBJ2-5
CASSGGGETQYF
TGTGCCAGCAGTGGAGGGGGCGAGACCCAGTACTTC
>TRBV29-1|NA|NA|TRBJ2-7
CSAEPGYEQYF
TGCAGCGCTGAGCCGGGCTACGAGCAGTACTTC
>TRBV4-2|TRBD2|once|TRBJ2-7
CASSQDESREGYGQYF
TGTGCCAGCAGCCAAGATGAATCGCGGGAGGGATACGGGCAGTACTTC
>TRBV6-5|NA|NA|TRBJ1-1
CASSFSGVDTEAFF
TGTGCCAGCTCTTTCTCAGGGGTAGACACTGAAGCTTTCTTT
>TRBV5-4|NA|NA|TRBJ2-5
CASSLSGQETQYF
TGTGCTAGCAGCTTGAGTGGGCAAGAGACCCAGTACTTC
>TRBV11-2|TRBD2|NA|TRBJ2-1
CASSYSSTSRRRGGFF
TGTGCCAGCAGTTACTCTTCGACTAGCAGGAGGAGAGGCGGGTTCTTC
>TRBV30|NA|NA|TRBJ1-4
CTWTPGPNEKLFF
TGTACCTGGACCCCCGGGCCAAATGAGAAACTGTTTTTT
>TRBV5-5|NA|NA|TRBJ2-2
CTSSLESTLMTGELFF
TGTACCAGCAGCTTGGAGTCTACCTTAATGACCGGGGAGCTGTTTTTT
>TRBV11-2|TRBD1|NA|TRBJ2-2
CANSFGRDRVGTGELFF
TGTGCCAACAGCTTTGGTCGGGACAGGGTCGGTACCGGGGAGCTGTTTTTT
>TRBV19|NA|NA|TRBJ2-1
CTSTGRRNNEQFF
TGTACCAGTACGGGGAGAAGGAACAATGAGCAGTTCTTC
>TRBV28|TRBD1|few|TRBJ1-2
CASSLRPGGSSGYTF
TGTGCCAGCAGTTTACGTCCAGGGGGCTCAAGTGGCTACACCTTC
>TRBV4-2|NA|NA|TRBJ1-2
CASSQETSREGAYTF
TGTGCCAGCAGCCAAGAGACCTCCAGGGAAGGTGCCTACACCTTC
>TRBV12-3/TRBV12-4|TRBD1|NA|TRBJ1-2
CANSSDRGYGYTF
TGTGCCAACAGTTCGGACAGGGGGTATGGCTACACGTTC